The 7 T cell receptor beta chains presented below share a single source sample, sequenced in a study of PD-1 blockade in classical Hodgkin lymphoma. Some clones are missing from TCRdb's copy, which holds only in-frame ones; the method was immunoSEQ multiplex PCR. Here the sample spans about 25,000 clones, around 94% being singletons. Time point indicated: newly diagnosed, previously untreated cHL patient sample. Sequenced material: peripheral blood mononuclear cells (PBMCs). These receptors were obtained from a human donor with classical Hodgkin lymphoma.

The chain joins TRBV19 to TRBJ2-1; D gene unclear. The CDR3 contains 14 residues. V was pared by 4 bases and J by 4 bases, with 11 bases between. Germline V gene lookup returns CDR1 LNHDA and CDR2 SQIVND (reference sequence). CDR3 region: CASSTPQLYNEQFF. The CDR3 coding sequence is TGTGCCAGTAGTACCCCCCAGCTTTACAATGAGCAGTTCTTC. The full variable domain, rest sourced from reference TRBV19 and TRBJ2-1, is DGGITQSPKYLFRKEGQNVTLSCEQNLNHDAMYWYRQDPGQGLRLIYYSQIVNDFQKGDIAEGYSVSREKKESFPLTVTSAQKNPTAFYLCASSTPQLYNEQFFGPGTRLTVL.

V is TRBV7-2 and J is TRBJ1-2, with TRBD1 as a possible D gene (5 bases). Per the germline V gene, CDR1 is SGHTA and CDR2 is FQGNSA. The CDR3 contains 14 residues. V lost 3 bases to trimming and J lost 1 base, with 9 bases between them. CDR3 sequence reads: CASSFDSINYGYTF. The CDR3 nucleotides read TGTGCCAGCAGCTTTGACAGCATTAACTATGGCTACACCTTC. Filled out from reference TRBV7-2 and TRBJ1-2, the complete variable domain reads GAGVSQSPSNKVTEKGKDVELRCDPISGHTALYWYRQSLGQGLEFLIYFQGNSAPDKSGLPSDRFSAERTGGSVSTLTIQRTQQEDSAVYLCASSFDSINYGYTFGSGTRLTVV.

The chain uses TRBV12-5 and TRBJ1-1, with a weak D call TRBD1 (5 bases). Germline V lookup: CDR1 LGHNT, CDR2 FRNRAP. V was pared by 1 base and J by 9 bases, with 18 bases between. The CDR3 runs 15 residues. The CDR3 region has the DNA TGTGCTAGTGGTTTGGGCGACAGAGCCGACGAAAAAGCTTTCTTT. Amino acids: CASGLGDRADEKAFF.

This chain connects TRBV19 to TRBJ2-1, with D unclear. This CDR3 is 13 amino acids long. Looked up from germline, CDR1 is LNHDA and CDR2 is SQIVND (reference sequence). With 3 bases removed from V and 6 bases from J, the gap between germline ends came to 9 bases. CDR3 amino acids: CASSIPMGNEQFF. The CDR3 DNA reads as TGTGCCAGTAGTATTCCGATGGGCAATGAGCAGTTCTTC. Full variable domain (remainder filled in from reference TRBV19 and TRBJ2-1): DGGITQSPKYLFRKEGQNVTLSCEQNLNHDAMYWYRQDPGQGLRLIYYSQIVNDFQKGDIAEGYSVSREKKESFPLTVTSAQKNPTAFYLCASSIPMGNEQFFGPGTRLTVL.

This clone has a single count. This chain links TRBV30 with TRBJ1-2; D is uncertain. Germline V CDR1 and CDR2: GTSNPN, SVGIG (reference sequence). The CDR3 is 12 amino acids. Between the trimmed V and J ends, which lost 1 base and 8 bases, there was a span of 11 bases. The CDR3 sequence is CAWSAGPGGYTF. CDR3 nucleotides: TGTGCCTGGAGTGCCGGGCCCGGAGGCTACACCTTC.

The chain combines TRBV11-2 with TRBJ2-1; D unclear. Germline lookup yields CDR1 SGHAT and CDR2 FQNNGV. The CDR3 is made up of 13 amino acids. Trimming removed 5 bases at V and 8 bases at J, with 13 bases between. This chain's CDR3 is CASSTPVGDEQFF. DNA of the CDR3: TGTGCCAGCAGCACGCCGGTTGGCGATGAGCAGTTCTTC.

The chain combines TRBV7-2 with TRBJ2-7, with TRBD2 identical over 8 bases. This CDR3 region has 14 residues. Trimming removed 6 bases from V and 6 bases from J; junction bases left unmatched: 10. CDR1 is SGHTA and CDR2 is FQGNSA in the germline V gene. Here the CDR3 DNA reads TGTGCCAGCAGATACGGCCTGACTAGCGTCGAGCAGTACTTC. This gives the protein CASRYGLTSVEQYF. Together with reference TRBV7-2 and TRBJ2-7, the CDR3 gives the full variable domain: GAGVSQSPSNKVTEKGKDVELRCDPISGHTALYWYRQSLGQGLEFLIYFQGNSAPDKSGLPSDRFSAERTGGSVSTLTIQRTQQEDSAVYLCASRYGLTSVEQYFGPGTRLTVT.